Shown below are 17 T cell receptor beta chains from a single sample sequenced in a study of Graves' ophthalmopathy and Graves' hyperthyroidism. Transcripts of RNA were the source for amplifying TCR beta CDR3 regions. RT-PCR was first run with HTBI primers, then multiplex PCR in a second round. Each CDR3 protein gets one entry after TCRdb re-called the multiplex PCR reads with MiXCR. The table records roughly 500,000 distinct CDR3 sequences, about 15% of them present only once. Sequenced input: blood. These receptors all come from a woman younger than 45 with Graves' ophthalmopathy.

In the case of this clonotype: A much larger clone differs from this one at a single base, so this may be a read error. The CDR3 ends on some other residue instead of the conserved phenylalanine or tryptophan, so this is likely a read error. This chain uses TRBV29-1 with TRBJ1-1; D ambiguous. With 4 bases removed from V and 7 bases from J, the gap between germline ends came to 7 bases. This CDR3 has 10 residues. Germline V gene sequence: CDR1 SQVTM, CDR2 ANQGSEA. In DNA, the CDR3 is TGCAGCGTTGGAGAGAGTGAAGCTTTCTTG. This codes for CSVGESEAFL.

This clonotype was counted many times. This rearrangement joins TRBV5-1 to TRBJ2-7; D is tentatively TRBD1 or TRBD2 (5 bases each). CDR3 size: 14 residues. V dropped 4 bases and J dropped 6 bases, with 17 bases sitting between them. The germline gives CDR1 SGHRS, CDR2 YFSETQ. In DNA form, the CDR3 reads TGCGCCAGCAGCATACGGGACCCTGCCTCCGAGCAGTACTTC. Its protein is CASSIRDPASEQYF.

This clonotype was found a few times. The J gene is TRBJ2-5, the V gene TRBV6-5; TRBD1 matches 7 bases. The CDR3 is made up of 14 amino acids. V shed 4 bases, J shed 4 bases, and the junction held 6 bases outside the gene matches. The germline V gene encodes CDR1 MNHEY and CDR2 SVGAGI. This chain's CDR3 is CASSSVTGLETQYF. Here the CDR3 DNA reads TGTGCCAGCAGTTCCGTGACAGGGTTAGAGACCCAGTACTTC.

The V and J genes are TRBV7-8 and TRBJ2-5, with 9 bases that match TRBD2. J lost 2 bases, V lost 4 bases, and 5 bases had no gene match. The CDR3 covers 15 residues. Germline CDR1 and CDR2: SGHVS and FQNEAQ. CDR3 loop: CASSSLAGKQETQYF. The CDR3 DNA reads TGTGCCAGCAGCTCACTAGCGGGTAAACAAGAGACCCAGTACTTC.

This clonotype has a count of ten or more. V is TRBV12-3 or TRBV12-4 and J is TRBJ2-7; tentatively, D is TRBD1 (6 bases). The CDR3 has 12 residues. V lost 8 bases, J lost 3 bases, and 11 bases lay in between. The CDR3 here is CASSRGIYEQYF. The CDR3, as DNA: TGTGCCAGCTCCAGGGGAATCTACGAGCAGTACTTC.

This clonotype has at least ten counts. The chain is built from TRBV12-3 or TRBV12-4 and TRBJ1-2, with 10 nucleotides matching TRBD1. With V trimmed by 6 bases and J by 5 bases, 3 bases remained unmatched. This CDR3 spans 13 amino acids. The CDR3, as DNA: TGTGCCAGCAGAGGACAGGGGGTATATGGCTACACCTTC. Encoded protein: CASRGQGVYGYTF.

This chain uses TRBV12-3 or TRBV12-4 with TRBJ2-7, with 16 bases aligning to TRBD2. The junction had 13 bases not matched to a gene; V was cut back by 5 bases and J by 3 bases. CDR3 size: 19 residues. CDR3 nucleotides: TGTGCCAGCAGTGTCGCGCCCGGGACTAGCGGGGGGGCCGACTACGAGCAGTACTTC. Translating it yields CASSVAPGTSGGADYEQYF.

This clonotype was recorded many times. Sequence at one end of the junction differs from germline and may be a read error. Written as DNA, the CDR3 is TGTGCCAGCACCCCACCGGGACAGATGAACGCTGAAGCTTTCTTT. Encoded protein: CASTPPGQMNAEAFF. The V call is TRBV28, the J call TRBJ1-1; 7 bases are shared with TRBD1. CDR3 length: 15 amino acids. CDR1 MDHEN and CDR2 SYDVKM come from the germline V gene.

J is TRBJ2-1 and V is TRBV18; D is uncertain. The germline gives CDR1 KGHSH, CDR2 LQKENI. CDR3 length: 14 residues. V was clipped by 5 bases and J by 7 bases, with 15 bases between them. Written as DNA, the CDR3 is TGTGCCAGCTCATATAGTCCCGAAGGTAATGAGCAGTTCTTC. It encodes CASSYSPEGNEQFF. Using reference TRBV18 and TRBJ2-1 for the parts outside the CDR3, the full variable domain is NAGVMQNPRHLVRRRGQEARLRCSPMKGHSHVYWYRQLPEEGLKFMVYLQKENIIDESGMPKERFSAEFPKEGPSILRIQQVVRGDSAAYFCASSYSPEGNEQFFGPGTRLTVL.

This clonotype was counted ten times or more. The V and J genes are TRBV12-3 or TRBV12-4 and TRBJ1-1; a possible D gene is TRBD1 (5 bases). This CDR3 comprises 14 residues. Trimming left V 7 bases short and J 3 bases short, with 15 bases between. The chain's CDR3 is CASTLRRGYTEAFF. Written as DNA, the CDR3 is TGTGCCAGCACCCTAAGGAGGGGTTACACTGAAGCTTTCTTT.

The sample holds many counts of this clonotype. This chain connects TRBV6-1 to TRBJ1-6; no clear D gene. CDR1 is MNHNS and CDR2 is SASEGT in the germline V gene. With 6 bases removed from V and 7 bases from J, the gap between germline ends came to 13 bases. This CDR3 contains 14 residues. CDR3: CASRQGRLNSPLHF. The CDR3 nucleotides read TGTGCCAGCAGACAAGGACGGTTGAATTCACCCCTCCACTTT.

This clonotype was observed at least ten times. The J gene is TRBJ2-4, the V gene TRBV29-1, with TRBD1 as a possible D gene (6 bases). Trimming removed 5 bases at V and 1 base at J, with 9 bases between. There are 13 residues in the CDR3. CDR1 and CDR2 from the germline V gene are SQVTM and ANQGSEA. CDR3 loop: CSVQGFAKNIQYF. In nucleotides, the CDR3 is TGCAGCGTTCAGGGGTTCGCCAAAAACATTCAGTACTTC.

This clonotype was observed many times. The rearrangement joins TRBV6-5 to TRBJ2-5, with TRBD2 matching over 9 bases. The J segment lost 0 bases and the V segment lost 0 bases, leaving 8 bases of the junction unmatched. The length of the CDR3 is 18 residues. CDR1 and CDR2 (germline): MNHEY, SVGAGI. The CDR3 loop is CASSYSGLAAGDQETQYF. The CDR3 DNA follows: TGTGCCAGCAGTTACTCGGGACTAGCAGCGGGGGACCAAGAGACCCAGTACTTC.

The CDR3 region has the DNA TGTGCCAGCAGCCAAGATCACGGACAGGGGCTTATGAACACTGAAGCTTTCTTT. This gives the protein CASSQDHGQGLMNTEAFF. The chain couples TRBV3-1 to TRBJ1-1; 9 nucleotides line up with TRBD1. The CDR3 sequence is 18 residues long. The germline CDR1 and CDR2 sequences are LGHDT and YNNKEL (reference sequence). V trimming: 0 bases; J trimming: 0 bases; junction bases outside the gene matches: 8.

The CDR3 sequence is CASSPGPNSGNTIYF. DNA of the CDR3: TGTGCCAGCTCACCGGGCCCGAACTCTGGAAACACCATATATTTT. V gene TRBV18 combines with J gene TRBJ1-3; D is unresolved. The CDR3 runs to 15 residues. The germline CDR1 and CDR2 sequences are KGHSH and LQKENI. V was cut by 3 bases and J by 0 bases, with 9 bases left in between.

This clonotype was counted many times. The V call is TRBV24-1, the J call TRBJ2-5; either TRBD1 or TRBD2 may supply D (5 bases each). Germline loops: CDR1 KGHDR, CDR2 SFDVKD. This CDR3 spans 15 amino acids. V dropped 7 bases and J dropped 2 bases, with 16 bases sitting between them. The CDR3 sequence is CATSLARGVQETQYF. The CDR3 coding sequence is TGTGCCACCAGCCTGGCCAGAGGGGTGCAAGAGACCCAGTACTTC.

The sample holds a few counts of this clonotype. At one of its ends the junction is not consistent with the germline gene, which may arise from a read error. The rearrangement links TRBV11-2 to TRBJ2-5; D is unclear. Germline V gene data show CDR1 as SGHAT and CDR2 as FQNNGV. This CDR3 region has 14 residues. In DNA, the CDR3 is TGTGCCAGCAGCTTTCAGCAAGAACAAGAAACCCAGTACTTC. Residues: CASSFQQEQETQYF.